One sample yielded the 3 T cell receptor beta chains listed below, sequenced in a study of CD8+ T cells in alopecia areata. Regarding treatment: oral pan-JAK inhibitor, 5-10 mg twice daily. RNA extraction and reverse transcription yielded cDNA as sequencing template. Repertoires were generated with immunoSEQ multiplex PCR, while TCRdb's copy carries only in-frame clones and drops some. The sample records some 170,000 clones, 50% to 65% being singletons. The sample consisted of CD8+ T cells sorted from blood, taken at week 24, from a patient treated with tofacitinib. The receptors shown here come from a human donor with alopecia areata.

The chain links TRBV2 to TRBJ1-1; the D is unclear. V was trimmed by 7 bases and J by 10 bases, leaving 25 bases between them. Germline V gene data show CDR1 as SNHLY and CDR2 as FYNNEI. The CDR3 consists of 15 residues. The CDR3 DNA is TGTGCCAGCATGGAGGGCCGATTTGGGTTGGGTGCAGCTTTCTTT. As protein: CASMEGRFGLGAAFF.

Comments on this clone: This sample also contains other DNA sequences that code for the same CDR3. The CDR3 loop is CASSVGGSYEQYF. The CDR3 DNA reads TGTGCCAGCAGCGTAGGCGGCTCCTACGAGCAGTACTTC. The chain joins TRBV9 to TRBJ2-7; D uncertain. The V end was cut by 0 bases, the J end by 0 bases, with 4 bases between. Germline V CDR1 and CDR2: SGDLS, YYNGEE. The CDR3 sequence is 13 residues long.

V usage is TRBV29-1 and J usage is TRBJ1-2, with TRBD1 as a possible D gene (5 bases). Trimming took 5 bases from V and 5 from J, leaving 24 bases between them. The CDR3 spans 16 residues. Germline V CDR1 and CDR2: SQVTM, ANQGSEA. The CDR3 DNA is TGCAGCGTTCCCCCGGGGCGGATCGGTGGGGGATATGGCTACACCTTC. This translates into CSVPPGRIGGGYGYTF.